A single sample is the source of the 29 T cell receptor beta chains below, sequenced in a study of T cell responses to AZD1222 COVID-19 vaccine. Measured with immunoSEQ multiplex PCR; TCRdb has only the in-frame clones, and not every one. The sample yields 200,000 or so clones, approximately 94% seen once. Source: peripheral blood, taken 28 days after the second AZD1222 dose. The receptors were gathered from an adult who received the AZD1222 COVID-19 vaccine.

The chain joins TRBV25-1 to TRBJ1-4; perhaps TRBD1 as D (6 bases). CDR3 size: 12 residues. Germline CDR1 MGHDK, CDR2 SYGVNS. Trimming removed 6 bases from V and 8 bases from J, with 10 bases in between. CDR3: CASRQGGEKLFF. CDR3 nucleotides: TGTGCCAGCAGACAGGGAGGAGAAAAACTGTTTTTT.

The chain links TRBV9 to TRBJ2-1; the D gene could be TRBD1 or TRBD2 (5 bases each). CDR3 length: 18 residues. The V gene's germline CDR1 is SGDLS and CDR2 YYNGEE. The germline V and J ends were trimmed by 3 bases and 0 bases, with 19 bases remaining between them. Here the CDR3 reads CASSARIYGASSYNEQFF. The CDR3 nucleotides read TGTGCCAGCAGCGCGCGGATTTACGGGGCTAGCTCCTACAATGAGCAGTTCTTC.

The chain joins TRBV27 to TRBJ1-4, with D unresolved. The CDR3 has 13 residues. Trimming shortened V by 11 bases and J by 6 bases, and 16 bases separated the two germline ends. CDR1 and CDR2 from the germline V gene are MNHEY and SMNVEV (reference sequence). CDR3 nucleotide sequence: TGTGCCGCAGGACGTGTGATGGATGAAAAACTGTTTTTT. Translating it yields CAAGRVMDEKLFF.

This clone has just one count. The gene calls are TRBV28 and TRBJ1-5; D perhaps matches TRBD1 (5 bases). Germline loops: CDR1 MDHEN, CDR2 SYDVKM. This CDR3 is built from 16 residues. Between the trimmed V and J ends, which lost 6 bases and 2 bases, there was a span of 17 bases. The CDR3 DNA reads as TGTGCCAGCAGCATAGGCAGGGCGGAGGGCAATCAGCCCCAGCATTTT. Protein product: CASSIGRAEGNQPQHF.

The DNA for the CDR3 is TGCAGCGTTGCGCTGAACTCTGGAAACACCATATATTTT. It translates to CSVALNSGNTIYF. The gene calls are TRBV29-1 and TRBJ1-3; D not certain. This CDR3 is built from 13 residues. CDR1 and CDR2 from the germline V gene are SQVTM and ANQGSEA. V lost 4 bases and J 0 bases, leaving 7 bases between the germline ends.

This clone was counted between two and nine times. The chain is built from TRBV5-6 and TRBJ2-7; possible D gene TRBD1, 6 bases. Trimming left V 5 bases short and J 0 bases short, with 9 bases between. The V gene's germline CDR1 is SGHDT and CDR2 YYEEEE. The CDR3 covers 13 residues. CDR3 sequence: CASSPGHSYEQYF. CDR3 bases: TGTGCCAGCAGTCCGGGACACTCCTACGAGCAGTACTTC. Variable domain in full (rest from reference TRBV5-6 and TRBJ2-7): DAGVTQSPTHLIKTRGQQVTLRCSPKSGHDTVSWYQQALGQGPQFIFQYYEEEERQRGNFPDRFSGHQFPNYSSELNVNALLLGDSALYLCASSPGHSYEQYFGPGTRLTVT.

J is TRBJ1-1 and V is TRBV28; D remains ambiguous. The CDR3 is 13 amino acids. Germline CDR1 MDHEN, CDR2 SYDVKM. Trimming took 3 bases from V and 1 from J, leaving 6 bases between them. The CDR3 DNA sequence: TGTGCCAGCAGTTTTAGACAGAACACTGAAGCTTTCTTT. Protein: CASSFRQNTEAFF.

The V and J genes are TRBV24-1 and TRBJ2-3; D possibly uses TRBD1 or TRBD2 (5 bases each). V was clipped by 9 bases and J by 2 bases, with 17 bases between them. The germline CDR1 and CDR2 sequences are KGHDR and SFDVKD. There are 15 residues in the CDR3. CDR3 amino acids: CATAPSRGTTDTQYF. In nucleotides, the CDR3 is TGTGCCACCGCCCCCTCCCGGGGCACCACAGATACGCAGTATTTT.

The chain couples TRBV9 to TRBJ1-5, with D unclear. Per the germline V gene, CDR1 is SGDLS and CDR2 is YYNGEE. V shed 3 bases and J shed 0 bases, with 10 bases lying between them. The CDR3 extends over 15 amino acids. This CDR3 reads CASSDGLHSNQPQHF. CDR3 DNA sequence: TGTGCCAGCAGCGACGGACTGCATAGCAATCAGCCCCAGCATTTT.

V gene TRBV29-1 combines with J gene TRBJ2-3, with no clear D. Trimming took 7 bases from V and 5 from J, leaving 16 bases between them. There are 13 residues in the CDR3. Per germline, CDR1 SQVTM and CDR2 ANQGSEA. CDR3 in amino acids: CSAPPLSGDTQYF. For the CDR3, the DNA is TGCAGCGCTCCACCCCTCTCAGGAGATACGCAGTATTTT.

This rearrangement joins TRBV27 to TRBJ1-1; no reliable D call. V was trimmed by 5 bases and J by 8 bases, leaving 6 bases between them. CDR3 length: 10 residues. The germline gives CDR1 MNHEY, CDR2 SMNVEV (reference sequence). As DNA, the CDR3 is TGTGCCAGCAGTCAAGGGGAAGCTTTCTTT. Translating gives CASSQGEAFF.

The table lists this clone with a count of one. The chain couples TRBV7-2 to TRBJ1-2; no firm D call. Germline-derived CDR1 and CDR2 are SGHTA and FQGNSA. The V end lost 3 bases, the J end lost 6 bases, and 14 bases lay between the germline ends. This CDR3 is built from 14 residues. Here the CDR3 reads CASSFPRPGDGYTF. The DNA for the CDR3 is TGTGCCAGCAGCTTCCCGCGACCGGGAGATGGCTACACCTTC.

The rearrangement uses TRBV6-6 and TRBJ1-3; 8 bases fit TRBD1. This CDR3 region has 14 residues. Trimming took 4 bases from V and 4 from J; bases not matched to a gene: 3. Looked up from germline, CDR1 is MNHNY and CDR2 is SVGAGI (reference sequence). DNA for the CDR3: TGTGCCAGCAGTTTACAGGGGGACGGAAACACCATATATTTT. It codes for CASSLQGDGNTIYF.

This chain links TRBV6-1 with TRBJ1-1; no firm D call. Deletions cut 3 bases from V and 4 bases from J, with 9 bases between. The CDR3 has 13 amino acids. The V gene's germline CDR1 is MNHNS and CDR2 SASEGT. The CDR3 sequence: CASSDGLGTEAFF. In DNA, the CDR3 is TGTGCCAGCAGTGATGGGCTGGGCACTGAAGCTTTCTTT.

The chain joins TRBV12-5 to TRBJ1-1; maybe TRBD1 (5 bases). Trimming shortened V by 1 base and J by 1 base, and 7 bases separated the two germline ends. CDR1 LGHNT and CDR2 FRNRAP come from the germline V gene. CDR3 size: 14 residues. The CDR3 DNA reads TGTGCTAGTGGTTTGGGAGGACAGAACACTGAAGCTTTCTTT. This codes for CASGLGGQNTEAFF. The entire variable domain, with the rest obtained from reference TRBV12-5 and TRBJ1-1, is as follows: DARVTQTPRHKVTEMGQEVTMRCQPILGHNTVFWYRQTMMQGLELLAYFRNRAPLDDSGMPKDRFSAEMPDATLATLKIQPSEPRDSAVYFCASGLGGQNTEAFFGQGTRLTVV.

The chain joins TRBV11-2 to TRBJ2-1; D might be TRBD2 (5 bases). Per the germline V gene, CDR1 is SGHAT and CDR2 is FQNNGV. The CDR3 loop spans 13 amino acids. V lost 1 base and J lost 9, with 10 bases in between. The CDR3 loop is CASSLVRDSEQFF. In DNA form, the CDR3 reads TGTGCCAGCAGCTTAGTCCGGGATAGTGAGCAGTTCTTC.

The rearrangement uses TRBV5-6 and TRBJ2-1; D call uncertain. This CDR3 region has 16 residues. V was pared by 2 bases and J by 5 bases, with 17 bases between. In germline, CDR1 is SGHDT, CDR2 YYEEEE. The CDR3 loop is CASSLELQEWDNEQFF. The CDR3 bases are TGTGCCAGCAGCTTAGAGCTGCAGGAATGGGACAATGAGCAGTTCTTC. Full variable domain (rest looked up from reference TRBV5-6 and TRBJ2-1): DAGVTQSPTHLIKTRGQQVTLRCSPKSGHDTVSWYQQALGQGPQFIFQYYEEEERQRGNFPDRFSGHQFPNYSSELNVNALLLGDSALYLCASSLELQEWDNEQFFGPGTRLTVL.

The chain combines TRBV6-5 with TRBJ1-5, with D hard to call. The CDR3 is 13 amino acids. The V end was cut by 0 bases, the J end by 7 bases, with 7 bases between. Germline assignment: CDR1 MNHEY and CDR2 SVGAGI. CDR3 region: CASSYSDLQPQHF. CDR3 sequence (DNA): TGTGCCAGCAGTTACTCTGACTTGCAGCCCCAGCATTTT.

The V gene is TRBV21-1, the J gene TRBJ1-2; the D call TRBD1 from the table was never checked on the DNA. TRBV21-1 is reported as a pseudogene. The CDR3 extends over 15 amino acids. CDR3 loop: CASSGPGQGIHGYTF. The CDR3 coding sequence is TGTGCCAGCAGCGGTCCGGGACAGGGGATCCACGGCTACACCTTC.

This clone has just a few counts. The rearrangement joins TRBV9 to TRBJ2-3; D may correspond to TRBD1 or TRBD2 (7 bases each). CDR1 is SGDLS, CDR2 YYNGEE, per germline. V lost 1 base and J 5 bases, leaving 17 bases between the germline ends. The CDR3 consists of 16 residues. CDR3 in DNA: TGTGCCAGCAGCGTATCCGGGGGGCAGGGGGAAGATACGCAGTATTTT. Translation: CASSVSGGQGEDTQYF.

The rearrangement uses TRBV6-6 and TRBJ2-1, with 10 bases aligning to TRBD1. V gave up 5 bases and J gave up 7 bases; unmatched junction bases: 8. CDR3 size: 15 residues. The germline V gene encodes CDR1 MNHNY and CDR2 SVGAGI (reference sequence). CDR3 DNA sequence: TGTGCCAGCAGTGAGAGACAGGGGGCGGGAAATGAGCAGTTCTTC. Translating gives CASSERQGAGNEQFF.

The rearrangement uses TRBV19 and TRBJ2-5; D gene ambiguous. This CDR3 region has 13 residues. Germline loops: CDR1 LNHDA, CDR2 SQIVND (reference sequence). Trimming removed 5 bases at V and 2 bases at J, with 9 bases between. CDR3 sequence reads: CASSGTWQETQYF. CDR3 in DNA: TGTGCCAGTAGTGGTACGTGGCAAGAGACCCAGTACTTC.

CDR3 coding DNA: TGTGCCAGCTCACCAAAGATCGCTGCAACTAATGAAAAACTGTTTTTT. This codes for CASSPKIAATNEKLFF. The chain carries TRBV18 and TRBJ1-4; D gene ambiguous. Trimming cost V 2 bases and J 0 bases, with 10 bases left between them. Germline V gene data show CDR1 as KGHSH and CDR2 as LQKENI. The CDR3 is made up of 16 amino acids.

The chain uses TRBV5-6 and TRBJ2-1; tentative D call: TRBD1 (5 bases). The CDR3 covers 11 residues. Trimming shortened V by 4 bases and J by 8 bases, and 7 bases separated the two germline ends. Germline V lookup: CDR1 SGHDT, CDR2 YYEEEE. DNA of the CDR3: TGTGCCAGCAGCACCAGGGATGAGCAGTTCTTC. Its translation: CASSTRDEQFF.

Notes on this clone: Other DNA sequences of this sample code for an identical CDR3. CDR3: CASSPGLAGGPSYNEQFF. In DNA, the CDR3 is TGTGCCAGCAGCCCGGGGCTGGCGGGGGGGCCTTCCTACAATGAGCAGTTCTTC. The rearrangement joins TRBV4-2 to TRBJ2-1; TRBD2 aligns across 9 bases. The CDR3 length is 18 residues. Germline values: CDR1 LGHNA, CDR2 YNFKEQ. Unmatched junction bases numbered 11, after V lost 4 bases and J lost 1 base.

The genes are TRBV9 and TRBJ2-6; no clear D. The CDR3 runs to 16 residues. From germline, CDR1 is SGDLS and CDR2 YYNGEE. Trimming shortened V by 0 bases and J by 3 bases, and 10 bases separated the two germline ends. CDR3 DNA sequence: TGTGCCAGCAGCGTAGGCTCCGCCGGTGGGGCCAACGTCCTGACTTTC. Translation gives CASSVGSAGGANVLTF.

The V gene is TRBV7-8, the J gene TRBJ2-7; maybe TRBD1 (5 bases). Per germline, CDR1 SGHVS and CDR2 FQNEAQ. This CDR3 spans 12 amino acids. V was cut by 5 bases and J by 11 bases, with 16 bases left in between. The CDR3 sequence is CASSGNGQGEYF. The DNA of the CDR3 is TGTGCCAGCAGCGGCAATGGACAAGGGGAGTACTTC.

The chain has TRBV19 and TRBJ1-1; no firm D call. Germline values: CDR1 LNHDA, CDR2 SQIVND (reference sequence). The CDR3 has 13 amino acids. Trimming stripped 3 bases from V and 8 bases from J, with 13 bases between. The CDR3 DNA sequence: TGTGCCAGTAGTATTGTGGCCCTTAGCGAAGCTTTCTTT. It yields the protein CASSIVALSEAFF.

The chain combines TRBV28 with TRBJ1-2; D gene uncertain. The germline CDR1 and CDR2 sequences are MDHEN and SYDVKM. Trimming removed 7 bases at V and 4 bases at J, with 13 bases between. This CDR3 spans 13 amino acids. The CDR3 is CASNKGGLYGYTF. DNA for the CDR3: TGTGCCAGCAATAAGGGAGGACTCTATGGCTACACCTTC.